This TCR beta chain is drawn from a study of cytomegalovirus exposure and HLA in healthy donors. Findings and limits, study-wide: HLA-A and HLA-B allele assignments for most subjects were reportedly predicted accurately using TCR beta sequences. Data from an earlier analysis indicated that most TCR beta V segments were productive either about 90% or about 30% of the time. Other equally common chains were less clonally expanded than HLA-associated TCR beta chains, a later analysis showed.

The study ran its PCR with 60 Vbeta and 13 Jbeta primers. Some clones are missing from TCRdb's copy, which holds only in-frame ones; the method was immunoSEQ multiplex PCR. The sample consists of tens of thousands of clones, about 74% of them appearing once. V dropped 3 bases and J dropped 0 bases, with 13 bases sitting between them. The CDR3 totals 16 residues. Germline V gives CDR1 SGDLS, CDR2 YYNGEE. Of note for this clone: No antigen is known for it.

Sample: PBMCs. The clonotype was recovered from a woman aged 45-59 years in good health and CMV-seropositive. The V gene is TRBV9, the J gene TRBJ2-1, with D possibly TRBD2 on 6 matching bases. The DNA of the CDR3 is TGTGCCAGCAGCGCCCCGGGGGACCACTCCTACAATGAGCAGTTCTTC. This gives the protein CASSAPGDHSYNEQFF.